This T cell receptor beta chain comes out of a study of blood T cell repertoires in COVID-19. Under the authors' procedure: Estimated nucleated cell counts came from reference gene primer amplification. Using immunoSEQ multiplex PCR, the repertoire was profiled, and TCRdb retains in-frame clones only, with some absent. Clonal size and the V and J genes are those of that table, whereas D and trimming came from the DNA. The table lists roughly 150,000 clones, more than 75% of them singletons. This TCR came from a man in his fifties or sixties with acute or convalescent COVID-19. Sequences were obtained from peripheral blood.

The CDR3: CASTRQNTEAFF. The CDR3 region has the DNA TGTGCCAGCACCCGACAAAACACTGAAGCTTTCTTT. The rearrangement joins TRBV2 to TRBJ1-1; no firm D call. Germline V CDR1 and CDR2: SNHLY, FYNNEI. V was trimmed by 7 bases and J by 2 bases, leaving 8 bases between them. The CDR3 has 12 amino acids.